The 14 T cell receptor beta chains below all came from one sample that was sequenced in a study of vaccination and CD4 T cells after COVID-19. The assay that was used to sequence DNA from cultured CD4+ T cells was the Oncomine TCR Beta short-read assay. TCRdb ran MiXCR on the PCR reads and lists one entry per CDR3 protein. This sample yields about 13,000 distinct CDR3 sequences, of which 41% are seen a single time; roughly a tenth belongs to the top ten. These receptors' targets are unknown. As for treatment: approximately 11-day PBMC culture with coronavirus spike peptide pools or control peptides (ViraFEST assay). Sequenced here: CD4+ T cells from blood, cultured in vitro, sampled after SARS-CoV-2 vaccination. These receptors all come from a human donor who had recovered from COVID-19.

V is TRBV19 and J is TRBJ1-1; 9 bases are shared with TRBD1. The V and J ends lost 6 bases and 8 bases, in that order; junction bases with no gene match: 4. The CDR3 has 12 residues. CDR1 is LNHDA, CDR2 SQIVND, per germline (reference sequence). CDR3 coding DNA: TGTGCCAGTAGGCGACAGGGGGAAGAAGCTTTCTTT. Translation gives CASRRQGEEAFF.

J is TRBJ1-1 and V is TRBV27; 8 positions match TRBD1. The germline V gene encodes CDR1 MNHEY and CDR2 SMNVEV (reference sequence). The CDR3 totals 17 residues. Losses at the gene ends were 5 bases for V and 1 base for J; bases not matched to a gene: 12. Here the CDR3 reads CASSPRRDRGKNTEAFF. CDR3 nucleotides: TGTGCCAGCAGTCCGAGAAGAGACAGGGGCAAGAACACTGAAGCTTTCTTT.

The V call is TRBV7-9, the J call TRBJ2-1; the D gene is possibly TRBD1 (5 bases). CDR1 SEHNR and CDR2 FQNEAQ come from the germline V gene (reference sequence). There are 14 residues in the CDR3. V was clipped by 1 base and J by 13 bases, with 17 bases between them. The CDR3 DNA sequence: TGTGCCAGCAGCTTAGGGTACAGCGACAGTAACCAGTTCTTC. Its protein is CASSLGYSDSNQFF.

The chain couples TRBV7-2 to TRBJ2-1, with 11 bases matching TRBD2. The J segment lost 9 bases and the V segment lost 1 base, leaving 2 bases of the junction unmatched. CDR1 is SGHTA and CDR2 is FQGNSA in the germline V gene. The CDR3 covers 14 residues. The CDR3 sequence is CASSLVAGGPEQFF. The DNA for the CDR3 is TGTGCCAGCAGCTTAGTAGCGGGAGGGCCTGAGCAGTTCTTC.

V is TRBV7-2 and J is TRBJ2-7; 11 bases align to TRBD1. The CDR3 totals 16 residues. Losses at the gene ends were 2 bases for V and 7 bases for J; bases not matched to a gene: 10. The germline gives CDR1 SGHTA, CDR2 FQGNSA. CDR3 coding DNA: TGTGCCAGCAGCTTAACCTCTGGGACAGGGGGAGGTGAGCAGTACTTC. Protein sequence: CASSLTSGTGGGEQYF.

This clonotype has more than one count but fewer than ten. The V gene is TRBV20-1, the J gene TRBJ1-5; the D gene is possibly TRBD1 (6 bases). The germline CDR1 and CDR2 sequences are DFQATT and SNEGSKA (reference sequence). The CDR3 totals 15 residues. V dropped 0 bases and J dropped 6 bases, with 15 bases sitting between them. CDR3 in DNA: TGCAGTGCTAGAGATTACAGGGAGGTGGTTCAGCCCCAGCATTTT. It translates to CSARDYREVVQPQHF.

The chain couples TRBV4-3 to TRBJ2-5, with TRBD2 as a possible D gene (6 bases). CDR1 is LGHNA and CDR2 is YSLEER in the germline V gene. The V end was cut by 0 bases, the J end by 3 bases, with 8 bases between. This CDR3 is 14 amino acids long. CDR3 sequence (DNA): TGCGCCAGCAGCCAAGATACTAGCAAAGAGACCCAGTACTTC. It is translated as CASSQDTSKETQYF.

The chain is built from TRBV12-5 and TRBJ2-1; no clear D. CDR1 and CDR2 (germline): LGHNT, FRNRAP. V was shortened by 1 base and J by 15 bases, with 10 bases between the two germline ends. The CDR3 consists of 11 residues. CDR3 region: CASGLDMWPFF. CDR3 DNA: TGTGCTAGTGGTTTGGACATGTGGCCGTTCTTC.

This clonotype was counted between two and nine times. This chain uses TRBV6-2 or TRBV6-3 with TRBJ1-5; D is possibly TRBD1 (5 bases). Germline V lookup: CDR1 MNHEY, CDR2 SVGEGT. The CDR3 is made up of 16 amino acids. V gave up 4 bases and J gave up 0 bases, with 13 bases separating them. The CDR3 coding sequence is TGTGCCAGCAGTTCTACGACAGAATATAGCAATCAGCCCCAGCATTTT. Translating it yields CASSSTTEYSNQPQHF.

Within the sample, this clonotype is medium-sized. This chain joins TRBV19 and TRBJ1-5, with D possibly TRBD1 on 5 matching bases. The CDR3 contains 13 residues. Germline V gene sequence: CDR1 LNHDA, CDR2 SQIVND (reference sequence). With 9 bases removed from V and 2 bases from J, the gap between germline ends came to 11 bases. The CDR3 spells CASSGTGNQPQHF. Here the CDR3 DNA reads TGTGCCAGCAGTGGGACGGGCAATCAGCCCCAGCATTTT.

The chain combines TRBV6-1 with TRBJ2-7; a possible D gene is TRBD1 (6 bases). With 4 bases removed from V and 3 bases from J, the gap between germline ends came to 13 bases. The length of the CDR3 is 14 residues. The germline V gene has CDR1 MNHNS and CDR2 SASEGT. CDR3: CASSVGHGDYEQYF. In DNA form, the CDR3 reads TGTGCCAGCAGTGTGGGACACGGCGACTACGAGCAGTACTTC.

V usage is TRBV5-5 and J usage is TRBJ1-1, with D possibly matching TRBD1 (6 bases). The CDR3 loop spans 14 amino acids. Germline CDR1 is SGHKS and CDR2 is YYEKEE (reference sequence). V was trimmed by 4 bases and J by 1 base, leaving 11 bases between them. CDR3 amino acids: CASSLGAENTEAFF. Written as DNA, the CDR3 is TGTGCCAGCAGCCTGGGGGCAGAGAACACTGAAGCTTTCTTT.

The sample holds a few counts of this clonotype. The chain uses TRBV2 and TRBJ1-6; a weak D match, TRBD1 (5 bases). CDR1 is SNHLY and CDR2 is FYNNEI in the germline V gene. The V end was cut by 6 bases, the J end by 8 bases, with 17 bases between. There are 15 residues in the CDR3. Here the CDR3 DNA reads TGTGCCAGCAGCGAATCGGACATTGGCCATTCACCCCTCCACTTT. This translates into CASSESDIGHSPLHF.

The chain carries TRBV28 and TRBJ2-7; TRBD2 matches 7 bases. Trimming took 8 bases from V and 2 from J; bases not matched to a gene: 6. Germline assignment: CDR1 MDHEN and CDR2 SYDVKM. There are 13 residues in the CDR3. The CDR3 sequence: CASGGVKPYEQYF. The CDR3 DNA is TGTGCCAGCGGGGGGGTTAAGCCCTACGAGCAGTACTTC.